The 15 T cell receptor beta chains listed next were all sequenced from one sample in a study of CD8 T cells in ankylosing spondylitis (TCRdb year 2017). The research as a whole found: Blood from ankylosing spondylitis patients appeared to be characterized by a TCR beta motif composed of several highly homologous amino acid variants.

These TCRs are of unknown antigen specificity. Libraries were made using 5' RACE. The instrument given in TCRdb is Illumina HiSeq 2500. Using fastp trimming at Q25 and MiXCR clonotype assembly, TCRdb reanalyzed the public sequencing data and kept in-frame beta chains. Entries that share a CDR3 protein sequence are merged under the most common genes and DNA. A total of approximately 500,000 distinct CDR3 sequences appear in this sample, roughly an eighth of them only once. The ten largest clones capture under 7.5% of the sample. What was sequenced was blood, either unsorted or a sorted T cell fraction (not recorded which). The source of these receptors is a male donor with ankylosing spondylitis.

The chain joins TRBV4-1 to TRBJ2-1; 9 bases agree with TRBD2. Germline loops: CDR1 MGHRA, CDR2 YSYEKL. J was trimmed by 8 bases and V by 4 bases; bases with no gene match: 12. CDR3 length: 16 residues. In DNA, the CDR3 is TGCGCCAGCAGCCGCGGTAGCGGGAGTGGGCCGGATGAGCAGTTCTTC. This sequence encodes CASSRGSGSGPDEQFF.

A few counts support this clonotype. V gene TRBV30 combines with J gene TRBJ1-1; D not resolved. V shed 4 bases and J shed 6 bases, with 6 bases lying between them. CDR3 length: 10 residues. CDR1 and CDR2 (germline): GTSNPN, SVGIG (reference sequence). CDR3 protein: CAWKRAEAFF. The CDR3 region has the DNA TGTGCCTGGAAGAGGGCTGAAGCTTTCTTT.

This clonotype turned up a few times. The J gene is TRBJ1-2, the V gene TRBV7-2, with TRBD1 matching over 7 bases. Per germline, CDR1 SGHTA and CDR2 FQGNSA. The CDR3 consists of 15 residues. Losses at the gene ends were 5 bases for V and 0 bases for J; bases not matched to a gene: 6. CDR3 amino acids: CASSTRDSSNYGYTF. In DNA, the CDR3 is TGTGCCAGCAGCACCCGGGACAGCTCTAACTATGGCTACACCTTC.

CDR3 protein: CASSDTGGDGYGYTF. CDR3 DNA: TGTGCCAGCAGTGACACAGGGGGGGATGGATATGGCTACACCTTC. The chain links TRBV25-1 to TRBJ1-2, with 8 bases matching TRBD1. With 3 bases clipped from V and 5 bases from J, the junction kept 8 bases outside the gene matches. In germline, CDR1 is MGHDK, CDR2 SYGVNS. The CDR3 is made up of 15 amino acids.

The rearrangement links TRBV7-8 to TRBJ2-3; D might be TRBD2 (7 bases). Germline V gives CDR1 SGHVS, CDR2 FQNEAQ. V lost 7 bases and J 1 base, leaving 24 bases between the germline ends. The CDR3 spans 18 residues. The CDR3 loop is CASILGGVGAIGTDTQYF. CDR3 sequence (DNA): TGTGCCAGCATCCTAGGGGGGGTGGGGGCTATCGGCACAGATACGCAGTATTTT. Drawing the rest from reference TRBV7-8 and TRBJ2-3, the complete variable domain is GAGVSQSPRYKVAKRGQDVALRCDPISGHVSLFWYQQALGQGPEFLTYFQNEAQLDKSGLPSDRFFAERPEGSVSTLKIQRTQQEDSAVYLCASILGGVGAIGTDTQYFGPGTRLTVL.

The rearrangement uses TRBV12-3 or TRBV12-4 and TRBJ2-6; D is unclear. V lost 6 bases to trimming and J lost 0 bases, with 15 bases between them. The CDR3 sequence is 17 residues long. The CDR3 DNA reads TGTGCCAGCAGCCCCGACAAGCGTGTCTCTGGGGCCAACGTCCTGACTTTC. It is translated as CASSPDKRVSGANVLTF.

This clonotype has just a few counts. The chain employs TRBV3-1 and TRBJ2-3; the match to TRBD2 covers 7 bases. CDR3 length: 15 amino acids. Per the germline V gene, CDR1 is LGHDT and CDR2 is YNNKEL (reference sequence). V lost 5 bases, J lost 2 bases, and 7 bases stayed unmatched. The chain's CDR3 is CASSAMLAATDTQYF. The CDR3 bases are TGTGCCAGCAGCGCGATGCTAGCGGCCACAGATACGCAGTATTTT.

The rearrangement links TRBV5-6 to TRBJ1-2, with D possibly TRBD1 on 5 matching bases. This CDR3 has 14 residues. CDR1 is SGHDT, CDR2 YYEEEE, per germline. V dropped 1 base and J dropped 5 bases, with 12 bases sitting between them. Here the CDR3 reads CASSLMSGRYGYTF. The CDR3 DNA follows: TGTGCCAGCAGCTTGATGTCAGGGAGGTATGGCTACACCTTC.

The chain recombines TRBV7-9 with TRBJ1-2, with D possibly matching TRBD1 (5 bases). The germline gives CDR1 SEHNR, CDR2 FQNEAQ (reference sequence). The CDR3 consists of 14 residues. Between the trimmed V and J ends, which lost 0 bases and 4 bases, there was a span of 9 bases. CDR3 region: CASSLARGRYGYTF. CDR3 DNA sequence: TGTGCCAGCAGCTTAGCCCGGGGCCGCTATGGCTACACCTTC. The variable domain in full, with the rest retrieved from reference TRBV7-9 and TRBJ1-2, is DTGVSQNPRHKITKRGQNVTFRCDPISEHNRLYWYRQTLGQGPEFLTYFQNEAQLEKSRLLSDRFSAERPKGSFSTLEIQRTEQGDSAMYLCASSLARGRYGYTFGSGTRLTVV.

This clonotype came up a few times. The chain employs TRBV11-2 and TRBJ1-6, with a tentative D call TRBD1 (5 bases). The CDR3 spans 17 residues. Germline-derived CDR1 and CDR2 are SGHAT and FQNNGV. Trimming shortened V by 2 bases and J by 5 bases, and 16 bases separated the two germline ends. The CDR3 coding sequence is TGTGCCAGCAGCTTATTGCAGGGCCACTTTAATAATTCACCCCTCCACTTT. Translating it yields CASSLLQGHFNNSPLHF.

This chain joins TRBV20-1 and TRBJ2-7, with 10 positions matching TRBD2. J was trimmed by 0 bases and V by 3 bases; bases with no gene match: 20. This CDR3 contains 20 residues. The germline CDR1 and CDR2 sequences are DFQATT and SNEGSKA (reference sequence). In DNA form, the CDR3 reads TGCAGTGCTAGGGATCCCCTCGCCGGGACTAGCGAATCGGGCTCCTACGAGCAGTACTTC. Amino acid sequence: CSARDPLAGTSESGSYEQYF.

The gene calls are TRBV2 and TRBJ2-1, with 8 positions matching TRBD2. V trimming: 8 bases; J trimming: 15 bases; junction bases outside the gene matches: 12. The germline gives CDR1 SNHLY, CDR2 FYNNEI. The CDR3 extends over 12 amino acids. This CDR3 reads CASGDAGGLLFF. For the CDR3, the DNA is TGTGCCAGCGGGGACGCGGGGGGCCTCCTGTTCTTC. Full variable domain (rest looked up from reference TRBV2 and TRBJ2-1): EPEVTQTPSHQVTQMGQEVILRCVPISNHLYFYWYRQILGQKVEFLVSFYNNEISEKSEIFDDQFSVERPDGSNFTLKIRSTKLEDSAMYFCASGDAGGLLFFGPGTRLTVL.

A few counts support this clonotype. The chain recombines TRBV20-1 with TRBJ2-7, with a possible D match to TRBD2 (6 bases). Trimming shortened V by 6 bases and J by 3 bases, and 18 bases separated the two germline ends. The CDR3 spans 14 residues. Germline-derived CDR1 and CDR2 are DFQATT and SNEGSKA (reference sequence). The CDR3 sequence: CSATRGGVVYEQYF. The CDR3 DNA reads TGCAGTGCCACCCGGGGAGGTGTTGTCTACGAGCAGTACTTC.

The chain links TRBV2 to TRBJ2-3; D unresolved. Germline V gene sequence: CDR1 SNHLY, CDR2 FYNNEI. There are 12 residues in the CDR3. Trimming removed 1 base from V and 8 bases from J, with 7 bases in between. In nucleotides, the CDR3 is TGTGCCAGCAGTGAAGACACGAGTACGCAGTATTTT. Amino acid sequence: CASSEDTSTQYF.

The V call is TRBV29-1, the J call TRBJ1-1; D possibly corresponds to TRBD1 (5 bases). The V gene lost 0 bases and the J gene lost 5 bases, with 16 bases spanning the gap. The CDR3 consists of 15 residues. CDR1 is SQVTM and CDR2 is ANQGSEA in the germline V gene. The CDR3 loop reads CSVEDWRGLWTEAFF. The DNA of the CDR3 is TGCAGCGTTGAAGATTGGAGGGGCTTGTGGACTGAAGCTTTCTTT. Supplemented by reference TRBV29-1 and TRBJ1-1, the full variable domain reads SAVISQKPSRDICQRGTSLTIQCQVDSQVTMMFWYRQQPGQSLTLIATANQGSEATYESGFVIDKFPISRPNLTFSTLTVSNMSPEDSSIYLCSVEDWRGLWTEAFFGQGTRLTVV.